This T cell receptor (beta chain) emerged from a study of CD8+CD57+ T cells in acquired aplastic anemia (dated by TCRdb to 2017 to 2018). Regarding the study in general: On average, sorted CD4+ and CD8+ cells yielded about 3 ug of extracted DNA, with a range of about 0.17 to 27.4 ug. A CD8+CD57+ expansion meant a frequency higher than the mean frequency seen in healthy subjects.

Flow cytometry had shown CD8+CD57+ cell expansion in the patients selected for sequencing. Every patient had severe acquired aplastic anemia, diagnosed using the International Study of Aplastic Anemia and Agranulocytosis and Camitta criteria. At the time blood was sampled, none of the patients had received any therapy. TCR repertoires of sorted CD4+ and CD8+ blood T cells from severe aplastic anemia patients and healthy subjects were deep-sequenced in the study. Patients were enrolled under clinicaltrials.gov protocols 00001620, 01623167, 00001397, 00071045, 00081523 and 00961064 in the USA. Ficoll-Paque density gradient centrifugation was used to isolate peripheral blood mononuclear cells. Before DNA was extracted, CD4+ and CD8+ T cells were sorted using either FACS or magnetic beads. In regard to this clonotype: Its recognized antigen is unknown. It has no much larger one-base neighbor in the sample; base qualities were not kept.

Profiling of TCR beta VDJ combinations and CDR3 sequences used genomic DNA as the template. TCR repertoire sequencing was run on an Illumina HiSeq 2000. The source study handled its data this way. TRBV/TRBJ rearrangement plots, CDR3 size and DJ length profiles, and Simpson's diversity index were used to assess repertoires. The most abundant DNA sequence in the deep sequencing data was defined as the immunodominant clone. CDR3 amino acid sequences were screened for sharing across subjects and compared with published repertoires and the VDJdb database. The raw public data were reprocessed by TCRdb itself: fastp quality trimming at Q25, MiXCR clonotype calling, in-frame beta chains only. Every CDR3 protein is listed once, alongside the most common genes and DNA of its rows. The V and J calls here are based on TCRdb, not the publication. Present in this sample are 150,000 to 200,000 distinct CDR3 sequences, 45% to 50% of which were seen just once. The ten biggest clones cover roughly 29% of the sample.

Study-wide conclusions, independent of this receptor: Around 27 CD8+ CDR3 sequences were found in both patients and controls but appeared to be highly expressed in patients and within the immunodominant clones of the patients. Patients and healthy controls showed no significant difference in CD8+ Simpson's diversity (P=0.060).

There are 14 amino acids in the CDR3, from cysteine to phenylalanine inclusive. Solely the CDR3 DNA is kept, with 42 bases framed from the first base. After removal of 9 bases from V and 1 base from J, the junction retains 8 bases not matched to a gene. As encoded in the germline V gene (reference sequence), CDR1 is SEHNR while CDR2 is FQNEAQ. The chain is made from TRBV7-9 and TRBJ2-5, with TRBD1 matching 7 junction bases. The clonotype was recovered from a human donor with aplastic anemia. The sample comprised sorted CD4+, CD8+, or CD8+CD57+ T cells (not recorded which) from PBMCs. The DNA reads TGTGCCAGTGACCTCCGGGACAGCCAAGAGACCCAGTACTTC. Translated, this is CASDLRDSQETQYF.